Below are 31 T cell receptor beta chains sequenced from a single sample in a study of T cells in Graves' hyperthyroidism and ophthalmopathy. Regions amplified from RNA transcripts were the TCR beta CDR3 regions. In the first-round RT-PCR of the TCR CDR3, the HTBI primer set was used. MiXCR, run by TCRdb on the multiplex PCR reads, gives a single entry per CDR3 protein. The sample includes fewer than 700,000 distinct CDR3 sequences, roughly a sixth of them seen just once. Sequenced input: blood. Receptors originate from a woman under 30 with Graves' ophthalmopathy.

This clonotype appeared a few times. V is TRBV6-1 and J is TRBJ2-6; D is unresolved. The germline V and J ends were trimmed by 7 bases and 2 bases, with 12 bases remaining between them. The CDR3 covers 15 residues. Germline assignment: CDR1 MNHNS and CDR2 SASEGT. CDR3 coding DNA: TGTGCCAGCACCGGATGGAGCCCTGGGGCCAACGTCCTGACTTTC. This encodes CASTGWSPGANVLTF.

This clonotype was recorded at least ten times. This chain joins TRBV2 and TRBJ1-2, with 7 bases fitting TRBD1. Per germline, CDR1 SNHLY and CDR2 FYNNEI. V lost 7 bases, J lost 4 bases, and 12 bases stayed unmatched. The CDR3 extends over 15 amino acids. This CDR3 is CASTQGGGLGYGYTF. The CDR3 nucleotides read TGTGCCAGCACCCAGGGGGGGGGACTTGGCTATGGCTACACCTTC.

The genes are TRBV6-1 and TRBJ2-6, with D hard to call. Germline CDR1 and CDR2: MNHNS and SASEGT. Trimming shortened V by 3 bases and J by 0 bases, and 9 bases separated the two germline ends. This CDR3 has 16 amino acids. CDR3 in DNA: TGTGCCAGCAGTGAGGGTCCTTACTCTGGGGCCAACGTCCTGACTTTC. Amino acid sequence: CASSEGPYSGANVLTF.

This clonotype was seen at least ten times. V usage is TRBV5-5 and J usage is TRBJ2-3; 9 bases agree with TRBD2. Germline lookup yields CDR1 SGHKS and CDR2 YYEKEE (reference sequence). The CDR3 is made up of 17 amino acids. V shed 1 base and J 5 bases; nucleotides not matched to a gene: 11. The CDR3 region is CASSLRLAAIGGDTQYF. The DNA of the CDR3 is TGTGCCAGCAGCTTGAGACTAGCGGCCATCGGCGGAGATACGCAGTATTTT.

CDR3 bases: TGTGCCAGTAGTATGGAGGGCAACGGTGAGCAGTTCTTC. Protein product: CASSMEGNGEQFF. This chain joins TRBV19 and TRBJ2-1, with D tentatively TRBD2 (6 bases). The CDR3 sequence is 13 residues long. Germline-derived CDR1 and CDR2 are LNHDA and SQIVND (reference sequence). V was shortened by 3 bases and J by 9 bases, with 12 bases between the two germline ends. Looking up the rest from reference TRBV19 and TRBJ2-1 gives the full variable domain: DGGITQSPKYLFRKEGQNVTLSCEQNLNHDAMYWYRQDPGQGLRLIYYSQIVNDFQKGDIAEGYSVSREKKESFPLTVTSAQKNPTAFYLCASSMEGNGEQFFGPGTRLTVL.

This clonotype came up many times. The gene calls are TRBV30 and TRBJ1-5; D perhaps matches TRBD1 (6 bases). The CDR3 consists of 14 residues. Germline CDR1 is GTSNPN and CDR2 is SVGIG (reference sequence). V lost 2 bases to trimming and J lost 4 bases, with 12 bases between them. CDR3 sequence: CAWSLDRLNQPQHF. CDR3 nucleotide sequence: TGTGCCTGGAGTTTGGACAGACTGAATCAGCCCCAGCATTTT.

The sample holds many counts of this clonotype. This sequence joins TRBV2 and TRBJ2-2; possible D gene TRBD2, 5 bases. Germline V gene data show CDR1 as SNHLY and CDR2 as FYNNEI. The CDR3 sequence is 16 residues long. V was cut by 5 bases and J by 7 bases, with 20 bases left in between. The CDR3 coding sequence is TGTGCCAGCAGTTCTCCCCCCGGGATTCGTGGCGGGGAGCTGTTTTTT. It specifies CASSSPPGIRGGELFF.

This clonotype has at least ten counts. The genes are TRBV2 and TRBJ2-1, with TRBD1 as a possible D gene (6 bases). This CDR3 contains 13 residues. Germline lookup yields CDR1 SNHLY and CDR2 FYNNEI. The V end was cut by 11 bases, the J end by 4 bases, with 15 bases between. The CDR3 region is CAGTLQGYNEQFF. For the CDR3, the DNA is TGTGCCGGAACCTTACAGGGATACAATGAGCAGTTCTTC.

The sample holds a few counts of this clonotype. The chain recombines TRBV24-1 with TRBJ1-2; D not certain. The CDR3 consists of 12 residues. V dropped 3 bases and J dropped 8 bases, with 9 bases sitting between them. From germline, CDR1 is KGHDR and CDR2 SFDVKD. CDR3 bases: TGTGCCACCAGTGATAAAGGTTTGGGCTACACCTTC. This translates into CATSDKGLGYTF.

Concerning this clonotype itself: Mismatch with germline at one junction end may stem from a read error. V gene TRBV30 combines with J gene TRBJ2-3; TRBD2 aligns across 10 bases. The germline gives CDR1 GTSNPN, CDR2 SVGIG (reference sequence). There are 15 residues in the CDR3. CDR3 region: CASSVPSGGADTQYF. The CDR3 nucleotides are TGTGCCTCGAGTGTACCTAGCGGGGGCGCAGATACGCAGTATTTT.

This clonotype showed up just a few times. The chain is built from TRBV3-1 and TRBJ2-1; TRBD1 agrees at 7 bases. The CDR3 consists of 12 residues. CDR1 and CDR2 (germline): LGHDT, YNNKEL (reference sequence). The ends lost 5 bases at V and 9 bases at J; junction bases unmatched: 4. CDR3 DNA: TGTGCCAGCAGCTACAGGGGAAGTGAGCAGTTCTTC. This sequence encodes CASSYRGSEQFF.

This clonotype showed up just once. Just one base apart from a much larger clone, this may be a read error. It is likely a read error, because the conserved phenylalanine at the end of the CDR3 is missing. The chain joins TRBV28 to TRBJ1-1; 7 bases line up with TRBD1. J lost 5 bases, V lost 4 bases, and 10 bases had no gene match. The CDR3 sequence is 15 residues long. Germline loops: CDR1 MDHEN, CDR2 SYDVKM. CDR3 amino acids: CASSSPTSQGTEAFL. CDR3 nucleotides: TGTGCCAGCAGTTCCCCAACTTCACAGGGGACTGAAGCTTTCCTT.

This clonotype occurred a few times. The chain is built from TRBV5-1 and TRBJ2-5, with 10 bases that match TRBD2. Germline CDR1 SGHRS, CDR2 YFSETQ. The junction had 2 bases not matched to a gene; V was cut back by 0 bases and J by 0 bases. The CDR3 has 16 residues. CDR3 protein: CASSLGLAGDQETQYF. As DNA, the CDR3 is TGCGCCAGCAGCTTGGGACTAGCGGGTGACCAAGAGACCCAGTACTTC. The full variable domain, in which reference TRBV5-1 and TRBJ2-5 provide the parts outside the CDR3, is KAGVTQTPRYLIKTRGQQVTLSCSPISGHRSVSWYQQTPGQGLQFLFEYFSETQRNKGNFPGRFSGRQFSNSRSEMNVSTLELGDSALYLCASSLGLAGDQETQYFGPGTRLLVL.

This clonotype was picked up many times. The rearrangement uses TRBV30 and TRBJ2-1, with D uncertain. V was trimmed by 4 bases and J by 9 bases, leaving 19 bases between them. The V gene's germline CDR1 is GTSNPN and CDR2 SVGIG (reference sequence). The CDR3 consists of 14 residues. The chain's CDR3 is CAWNQETGRREQFF. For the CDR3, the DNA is TGTGCCTGGAATCAGGAAACGGGCAGGCGTGAGCAGTTCTTC.

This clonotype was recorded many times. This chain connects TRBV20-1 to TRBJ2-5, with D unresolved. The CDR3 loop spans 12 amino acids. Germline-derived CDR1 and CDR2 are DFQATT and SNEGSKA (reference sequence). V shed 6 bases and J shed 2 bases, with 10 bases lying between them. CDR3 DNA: TGCAGTGCCCCCGTACTGCAAGAGACCCAGTACTTC. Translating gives CSAPVLQETQYF.

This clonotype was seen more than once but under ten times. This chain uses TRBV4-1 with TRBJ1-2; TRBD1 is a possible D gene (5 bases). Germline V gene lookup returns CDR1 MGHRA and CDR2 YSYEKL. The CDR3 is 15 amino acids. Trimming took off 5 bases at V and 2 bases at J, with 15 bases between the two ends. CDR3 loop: CASSEDNGLNYGYTF. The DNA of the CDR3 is TGCGCCAGCAGCGAGGACAACGGACTGAACTATGGCTACACCTTC.

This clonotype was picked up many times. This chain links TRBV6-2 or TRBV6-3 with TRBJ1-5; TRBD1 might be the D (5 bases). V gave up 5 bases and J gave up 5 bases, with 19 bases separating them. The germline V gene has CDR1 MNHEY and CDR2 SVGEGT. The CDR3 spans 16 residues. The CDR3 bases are TGTGCCAGCAGTCACTTCCCGAGAGGGGCGCATCAGCCCCAGCATTTT. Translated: CASSHFPRGAHQPQHF.

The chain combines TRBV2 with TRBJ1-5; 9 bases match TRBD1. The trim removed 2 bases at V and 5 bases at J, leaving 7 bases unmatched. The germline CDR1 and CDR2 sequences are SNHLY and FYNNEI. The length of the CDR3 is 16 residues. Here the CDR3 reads CASSELGTGLYQPQHF. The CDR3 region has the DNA TGTGCCAGCAGTGAACTTGGGACAGGGCTCTATCAGCCCCAGCATTTT.

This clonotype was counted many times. CDR3 nucleotides: TGTGCCAGCTGTGACGTGGGGGGAACCACAGATACGCAGTATTTT. The encoded protein is CASCDVGGTTDTQYF. This chain links TRBV12-3 or TRBV12-4 with TRBJ2-3; perhaps TRBD2 as D (6 bases). The CDR3 runs 15 residues. V lost 8 bases and J 2 bases, leaving 17 bases between the germline ends.

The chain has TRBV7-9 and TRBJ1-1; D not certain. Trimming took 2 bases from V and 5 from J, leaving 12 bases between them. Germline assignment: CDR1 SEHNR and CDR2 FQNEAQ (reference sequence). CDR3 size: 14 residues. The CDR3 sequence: CASSLTHRYTEAFF. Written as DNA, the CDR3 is TGTGCCAGCAGCTTAACCCACAGATATACTGAAGCTTTCTTT.

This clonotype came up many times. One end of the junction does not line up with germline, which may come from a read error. Here the CDR3 reads CASSPSGSSYNEQFF. The CDR3, as DNA: TGTGCCAGCAGTCCTAGCGGAAGCTCCTACAATGAGCAGTTCTTC. The chain is built from TRBV5-1 and TRBJ2-1; 7 bases agree with TRBD2. The CDR3 is made up of 15 amino acids. Germline-derived CDR1 and CDR2 are SGHRS and YFSETQ. Full variable domain (remainder filled in from reference TRBV5-1 and TRBJ2-1): KAGVTQTPRYLIKTRGQQVTLSCSPISGHRSVSWYQQTPGQGLQFLFEYFSETQRNKGNFPGRFSGRQFSNSRSEMNVSTLELGDSALYLCASSPSGSSYNEQFFGPGTRLTVL.

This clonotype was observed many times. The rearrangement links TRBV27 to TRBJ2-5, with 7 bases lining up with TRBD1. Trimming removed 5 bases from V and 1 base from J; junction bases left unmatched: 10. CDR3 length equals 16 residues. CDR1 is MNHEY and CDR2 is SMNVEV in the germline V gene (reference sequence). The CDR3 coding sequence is TGTGCCAGCAGTCCCCTTAGGACAGGCTCCCAAGAGACCCAGTACTTC. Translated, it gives CASSPLRTGSQETQYF.

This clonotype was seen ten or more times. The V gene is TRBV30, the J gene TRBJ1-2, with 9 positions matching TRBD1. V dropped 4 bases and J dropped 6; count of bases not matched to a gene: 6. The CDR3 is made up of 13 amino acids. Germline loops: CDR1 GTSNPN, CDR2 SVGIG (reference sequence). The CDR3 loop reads CAWTIQGADGYTF. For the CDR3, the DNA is TGTGCCTGGACTATACAGGGGGCCGATGGCTACACCTTC.

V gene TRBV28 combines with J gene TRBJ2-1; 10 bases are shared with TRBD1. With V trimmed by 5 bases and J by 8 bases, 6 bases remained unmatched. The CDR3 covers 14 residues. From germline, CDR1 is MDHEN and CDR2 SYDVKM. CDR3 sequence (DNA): TGTGCCAGCAGTCGGGACAGGGGCTCGGATGAGCAGTTCTTC. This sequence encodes CASSRDRGSDEQFF.

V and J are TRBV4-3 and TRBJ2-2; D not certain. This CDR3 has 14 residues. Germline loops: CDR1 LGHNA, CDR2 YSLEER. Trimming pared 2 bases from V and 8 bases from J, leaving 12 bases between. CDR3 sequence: CASSQHPDKGELFF. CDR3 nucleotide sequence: TGCGCCAGCAGCCAACATCCCGACAAAGGGGAGCTGTTTTTT.

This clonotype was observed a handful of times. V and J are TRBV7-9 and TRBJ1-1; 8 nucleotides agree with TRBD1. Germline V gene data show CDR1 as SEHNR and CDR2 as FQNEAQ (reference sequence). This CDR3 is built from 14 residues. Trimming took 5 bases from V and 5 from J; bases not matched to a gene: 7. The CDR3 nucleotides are TGTGCCAGCAGCCAGGACAGGGTTGAGACTGAAGCTTTCTTT. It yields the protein CASSQDRVETEAFF.

The CDR3 nucleotides read TGCGCCAGCAGCCAGACTCAGACCGGGGAGCTGTTTTTT. Translation: CASSQTQTGELFF. V and J are TRBV5-1 and TRBJ2-2; no clear D. Trimming shortened V by 4 bases and J by 5 bases, and 9 bases separated the two germline ends. The CDR3 runs to 13 residues. CDR1 and CDR2 from the germline V gene are SGHRS and YFSETQ.

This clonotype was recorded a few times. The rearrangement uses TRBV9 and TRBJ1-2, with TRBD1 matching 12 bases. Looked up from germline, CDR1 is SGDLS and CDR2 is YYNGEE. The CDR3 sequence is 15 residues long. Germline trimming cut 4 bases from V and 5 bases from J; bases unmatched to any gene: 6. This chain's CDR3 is CASSQGTGGWYGYTF. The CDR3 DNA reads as TGTGCCAGCAGCCAAGGGACAGGGGGCTGGTATGGCTACACCTTC.

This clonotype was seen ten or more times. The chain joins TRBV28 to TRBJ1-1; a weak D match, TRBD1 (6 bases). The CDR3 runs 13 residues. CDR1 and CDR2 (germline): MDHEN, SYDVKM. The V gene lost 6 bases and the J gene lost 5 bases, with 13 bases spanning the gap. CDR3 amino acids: CASRQQGKTEAFF. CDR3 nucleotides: TGTGCCAGCAGACAACAGGGTAAAACTGAAGCTTTCTTT.

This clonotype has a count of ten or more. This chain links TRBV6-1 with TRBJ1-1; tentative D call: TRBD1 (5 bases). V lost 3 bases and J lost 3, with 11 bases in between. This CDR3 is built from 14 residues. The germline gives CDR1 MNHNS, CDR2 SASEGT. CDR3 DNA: TGTGCCAGCAGTGAGACTTTGGGGGACACTGAAGCTTTCTTT. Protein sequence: CASSETLGDTEAFF.

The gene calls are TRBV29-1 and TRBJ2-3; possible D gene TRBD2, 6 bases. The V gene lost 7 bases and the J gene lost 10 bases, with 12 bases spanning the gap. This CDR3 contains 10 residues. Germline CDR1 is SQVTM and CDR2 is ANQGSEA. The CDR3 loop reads CSATWGAQYF. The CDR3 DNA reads TGCAGCGCTACCTGGGGGGCGCAGTATTTT.